This T cell receptor (beta chain) was sequenced for a study of blood T cell repertoires in COVID-19. On the study more broadly: The origin of the acute and convalescent COVID-19 samples was the United States, Italy and Spain. The analysed material was cDNA or gDNA that came from T cells, B-cell-depleted T cells, or PBMCs.

In the original analysis: By means of reference gene primer amplification, nucleated cell counts were estimated. Generated by immunoSEQ multiplex PCR, the TCRdb table keeps only in-frame clones and is missing some. V and J calls plus clone size are reproduced from that table; the DNA served to infer D and trimming. This table has a few hundred thousand clones, more than 70% appearing once. The germline V gene has CDR1 SGHRS and CDR2 YFSETQ. J was trimmed by 1 base and V by 1 base; bases with no gene match: 15. This CDR3 comprises 19 residues. The source of this sequence is a woman aged 25 to 39 who had been exposed to COVID-19. The sample was PBMCs or T cells enriched from blood (not recorded which). This chain joins TRBV5-1 and TRBJ1-2; TRBD1 agrees at 8 bases. CDR3 sequence: CASSLFGDRGPGVNYGYTF. DNA for the CDR3: TGCGCCAGCAGCTTGTTTGGTGACAGGGGACCGGGGGTTAACTATGGCTACACCTTC.